This TCR beta chain is drawn from a study of T cell repertoires in cytomegalovirus infection. Study-level background: Public signatures in TCR beta pointed to CMV infection and matching HLA type. Whole-study findings and limits: Using cumulative public TCR beta family frequency, the authors identified those who carried CMV together with the relevant HLA. HLA-C-restricted CMV-specific TCR beta clonotypes prevailed in the ex vivo response.

CDR1 is MDHEN, CDR2 SYDVKM, per germline. The CDR3 is made up of 16 amino acids. The V and J ends lost 5 bases and 0 bases, in that order; junction bases with no gene match: 2. About this clonotype: Its matching antigen is unknown.

A single record per CDR3 protein comes from TCRdb applying MiXCR to the reads. This sample has around 490,000 distinct CDR3 sequences; around 27% occur once, and the top ten carry 13%. This TCR was sampled from a human donor in good health (CMV status not recorded). Some clones in this sample may be carry-over from other donors' samples. V is TRBV28 and J is TRBJ2-2, with TRBD2 matching over 11 bases. The source material was PBMCs. CDR3 DNA sequence: TGTGCCAGCAGTATGACTAGCGGGGCGAACACCGGGGAGCTGTTTTTT. This gives the protein CASSMTSGANTGELFF.